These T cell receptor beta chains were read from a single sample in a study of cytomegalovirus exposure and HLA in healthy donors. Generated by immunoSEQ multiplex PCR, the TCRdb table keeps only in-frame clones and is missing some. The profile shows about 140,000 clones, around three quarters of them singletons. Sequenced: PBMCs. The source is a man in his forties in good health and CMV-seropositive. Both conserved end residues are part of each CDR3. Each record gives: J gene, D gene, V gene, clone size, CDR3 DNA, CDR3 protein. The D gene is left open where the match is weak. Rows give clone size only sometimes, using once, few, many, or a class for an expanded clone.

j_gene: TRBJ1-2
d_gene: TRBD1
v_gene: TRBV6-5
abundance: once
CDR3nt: TGTGCCAGCAGTTATGGACAGGGGGACTATGGCTACACCTTC
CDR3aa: CASSYGQGDYGYTF

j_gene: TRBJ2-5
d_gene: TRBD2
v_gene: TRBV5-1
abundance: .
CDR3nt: TGCGCCAGCAGCACGGGACTAGCGGGAGAGGTGACCCAGTACTTC
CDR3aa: CASSTGLAGEVTQYF

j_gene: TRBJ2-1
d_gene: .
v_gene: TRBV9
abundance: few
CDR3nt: TGTGCCAGCAGTTACCTACTAGACAATGAGCAGTTCTTC
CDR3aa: CASSYLLDNEQFF

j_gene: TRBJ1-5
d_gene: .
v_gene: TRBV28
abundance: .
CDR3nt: TGTGCCAGCAGTTTATTTCAACAGGGACGTCAGCCCCAGCATTTT
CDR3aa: CASSLFQQGRQPQHF

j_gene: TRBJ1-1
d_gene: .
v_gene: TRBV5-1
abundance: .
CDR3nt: TGCGCCAGCAGCTTGGCAGGTGCCATGAACACTGAAGCTTTCTTT
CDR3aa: CASSLAGAMNTEAFF

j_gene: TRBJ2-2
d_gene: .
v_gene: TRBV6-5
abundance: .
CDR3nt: TGTGCCAGCAGTGTTTATAGGGGCGCCGGGGAGCTGTTTTTT
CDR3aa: CASSVYRGAGELFF

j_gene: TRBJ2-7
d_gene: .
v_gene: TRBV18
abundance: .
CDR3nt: TGTGCCAGCACAGACCTCTACGAGCAGTACTTC
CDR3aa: CASTDLYEQYF

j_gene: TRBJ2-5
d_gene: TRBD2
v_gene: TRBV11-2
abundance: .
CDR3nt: TGTGCCAGCAGCCAAGCGGGAGGGCCCGTAGAGACCCAGTACTTC
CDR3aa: CASSQAGGPVETQYF

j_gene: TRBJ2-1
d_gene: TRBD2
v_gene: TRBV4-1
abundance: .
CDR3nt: TGCGCCAGCAGCCAAGGAAGGGCAGATCTAGCGGGGGCTCCGGGCAATGAGCAGTTCTTC
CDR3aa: CASSQGRADLAGAPGNEQFF

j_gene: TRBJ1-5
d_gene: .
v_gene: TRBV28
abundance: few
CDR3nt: TGTGCCAGCAGTTTCATCGGCGACAATAAGCCCCAGCATTTT
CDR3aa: CASSFIGDNKPQHF

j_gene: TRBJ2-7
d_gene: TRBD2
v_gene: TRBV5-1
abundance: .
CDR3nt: TGCGCCAGCAGCTTGGAACTAGCGGGAGGGTCCTCCTACGAGCAGTACTTC
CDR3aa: CASSLELAGGSSYEQYF

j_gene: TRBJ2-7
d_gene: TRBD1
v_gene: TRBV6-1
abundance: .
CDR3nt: TGTGCCAGCAGACCCTGGACAGGCATCTCCTACGAGCAGTACTTC
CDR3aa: CASRPWTGISYEQYF

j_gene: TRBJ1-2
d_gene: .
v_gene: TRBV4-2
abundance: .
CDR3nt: TGTGCCAGCAGCCAAGATATTTGGGGGCGCGAAGACGTAGACTATGGCTACACCTTC
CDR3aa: CASSQDIWGREDVDYGYTF

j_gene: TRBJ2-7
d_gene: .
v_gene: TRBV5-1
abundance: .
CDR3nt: TGCGCCAGCAGCCGGGACTTACCCTACGAGCAGTACTTC
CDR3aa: CASSRDLPYEQYF

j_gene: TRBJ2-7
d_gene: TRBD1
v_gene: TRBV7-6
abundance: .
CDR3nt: TGTGCCAGCAGCTGGACAGGGTTTGGGGAGCAGTACTTC
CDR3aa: CASSWTGFGEQYF

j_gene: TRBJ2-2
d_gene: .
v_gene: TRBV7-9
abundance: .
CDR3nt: TGTGCCAGCAGCCCCCCGACCGGGGAGCTGTTTTTT
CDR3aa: CASSPPTGELFF

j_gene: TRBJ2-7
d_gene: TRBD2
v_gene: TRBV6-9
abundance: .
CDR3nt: TGTGCCAGCAGTTATTCCAAGCGGGGCAACTCCTACGAGCAGTACTTC
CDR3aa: CASSYSKRGNSYEQYF

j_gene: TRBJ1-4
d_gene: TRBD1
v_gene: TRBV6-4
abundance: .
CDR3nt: TGTGCCAGCAGCCGGGACAGGGAGGAAAAACTGTTTTTT
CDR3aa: CASSRDREEKLFF

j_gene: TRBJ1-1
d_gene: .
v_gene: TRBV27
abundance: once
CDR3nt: TGTGCCAGCAGTTCCAGGGGAGTCCGGGCGAACACTGAAGCTTTCTTT
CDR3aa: CASSSRGVRANTEAFF

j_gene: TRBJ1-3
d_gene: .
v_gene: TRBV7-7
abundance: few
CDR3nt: TGTGCTAGCAGCTTGACTTACCCCCCGGGAAACACCATATATTTT
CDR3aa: CASSLTYPPGNTIYF

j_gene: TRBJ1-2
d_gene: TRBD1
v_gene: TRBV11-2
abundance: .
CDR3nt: TGTGCCAGCAGCTTATCCGGGACAGGGGCGTATGGCTACACCTTC
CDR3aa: CASSLSGTGAYGYTF

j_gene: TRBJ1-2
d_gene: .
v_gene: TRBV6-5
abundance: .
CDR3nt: TGTGCCAGCAGTTACTCCCCCAGGTCGAACTATGGCTACACCTTC
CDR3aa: CASSYSPRSNYGYTF

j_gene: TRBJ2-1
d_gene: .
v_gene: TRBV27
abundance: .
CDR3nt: TGTGCCAGCAGTCCTTTCCCATTCGGGGGTGAGCAGTTCTTC
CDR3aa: CASSPFPFGGEQFF

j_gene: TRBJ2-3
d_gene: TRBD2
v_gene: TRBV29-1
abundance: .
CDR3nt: TGCAGCGTCGGTGGGACTAGCGGTGCAGATACGCAGTATTTT
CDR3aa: CSVGGTSGADTQYF

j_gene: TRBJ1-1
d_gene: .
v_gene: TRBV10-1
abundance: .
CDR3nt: TGCGCCAGCAGTCCCAATACAGGCAACACTGAAGCTTTCTTT
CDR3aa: CASSPNTGNTEAFF

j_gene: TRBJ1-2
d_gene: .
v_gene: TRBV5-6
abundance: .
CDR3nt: TGTGCCAGCAGCTCCACTAACTATGGCTACACCTTC
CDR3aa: CASSSTNYGYTF

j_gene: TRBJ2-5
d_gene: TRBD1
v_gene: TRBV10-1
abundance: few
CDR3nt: TGCGCCAGCAGCGATCAGGGGGCTGGGGTGGAGACCCAGTACTTC
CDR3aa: CASSDQGAGVETQYF

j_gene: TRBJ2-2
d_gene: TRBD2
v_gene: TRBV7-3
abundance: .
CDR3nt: TGTGCCAGCAGCTTAGTGCCTAGCGGGAATTCCGGGGAGCTGTTTTTT
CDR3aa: CASSLVPSGNSGELFF

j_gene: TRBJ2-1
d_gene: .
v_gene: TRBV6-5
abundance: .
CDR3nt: TGTGCCAGCAGAAGGACTCAATACAATGAGCAGTTCTTC
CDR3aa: CASRRTQYNEQFF

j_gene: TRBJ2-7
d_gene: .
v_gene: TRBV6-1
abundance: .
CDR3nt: TGTGCCAGCAGTACTAGTCAGCTCTACGAGCAGTACTTC
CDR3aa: CASSTSQLYEQYF

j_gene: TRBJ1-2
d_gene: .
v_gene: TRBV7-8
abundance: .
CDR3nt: TGTGCCAGCAGCGTTAGACGTCTGGGCGTTCCTGGCTTC
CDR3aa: CASSVRRLGVPGF

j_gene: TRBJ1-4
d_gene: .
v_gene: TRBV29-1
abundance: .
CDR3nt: TGCAGCGGCCTCCAGGGAGAAAAACTGTTTTTT
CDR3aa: CSGLQGEKLFF

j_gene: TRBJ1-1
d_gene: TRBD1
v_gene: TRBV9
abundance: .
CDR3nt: TGTGCCAGCAGCGTAGCAGACAGGGGGTTCGGAACTGAAGCTTTCTTT
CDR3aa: CASSVADRGFGTEAFF

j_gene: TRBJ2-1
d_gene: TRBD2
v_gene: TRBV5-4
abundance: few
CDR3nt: TGTGCCAGCAGTCTGACTAGCGGGGGGTACAATGAGCAGTTCTTC
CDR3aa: CASSLTSGGYNEQFF

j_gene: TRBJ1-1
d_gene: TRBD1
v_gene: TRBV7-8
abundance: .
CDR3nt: TGTGCCAGCAGCCCCAGGGGGTCTGTGAACACTGAAGCTTTCTTT
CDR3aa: CASSPRGSVNTEAFF

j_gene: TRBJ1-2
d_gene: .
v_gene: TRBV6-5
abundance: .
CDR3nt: TGTGCCAGCAGCCCTATCTTGGGCGGCTACACCTTC
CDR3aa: CASSPILGGYTF

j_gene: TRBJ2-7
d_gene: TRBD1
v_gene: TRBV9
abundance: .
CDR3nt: TGTGCCAGCAGCGTGTACGACAGGGGCGCCTACGAGCAGTACTTC
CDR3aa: CASSVYDRGAYEQYF

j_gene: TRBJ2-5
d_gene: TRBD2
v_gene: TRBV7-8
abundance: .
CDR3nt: TGTGCCAGCAGCTTACTCCCCGGGCTAGCGGGGCCCCAAGAGACCCAGTACTTC
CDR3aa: CASSLLPGLAGPQETQYF

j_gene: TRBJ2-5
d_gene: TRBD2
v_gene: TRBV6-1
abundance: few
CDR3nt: TGTGCCAGCAGCTGGACTAGCGGACAAGAGACCCAGTACTTC
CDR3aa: CASSWTSGQETQYF

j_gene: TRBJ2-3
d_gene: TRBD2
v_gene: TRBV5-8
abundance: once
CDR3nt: TGTGCCAGCAGCTTGGGACTAGCGGGAGGAGATACGCAGTATTTT
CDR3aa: CASSLGLAGGDTQYF

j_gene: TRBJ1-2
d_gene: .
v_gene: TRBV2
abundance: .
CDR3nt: TGTGCCAGCAGCTCCGGGGGGTATGGCTACACCTTC
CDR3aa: CASSSGGYGYTF

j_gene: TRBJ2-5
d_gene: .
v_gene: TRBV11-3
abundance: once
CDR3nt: TGTGCCAGCAGCCGATCCACTCCGGGGGGCGAAGAGACCCAGTACTTC
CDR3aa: CASSRSTPGGEETQYF

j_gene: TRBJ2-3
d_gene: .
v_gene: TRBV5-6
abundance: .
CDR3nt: TGTGCCAGCAGCTTCGAAGGGACTAGCACAGATACGCAGTATTTT
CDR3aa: CASSFEGTSTDTQYF

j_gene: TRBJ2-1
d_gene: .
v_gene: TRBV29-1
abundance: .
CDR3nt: TGCAGCGTTGAGCGGGACGGGACCTACAATGAGCAGTTCTTC
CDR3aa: CSVERDGTYNEQFF

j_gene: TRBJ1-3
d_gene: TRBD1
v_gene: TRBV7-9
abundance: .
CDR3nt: TGTGCCAGCAGCAGAGGGACAGGGGGACGAAACACCATATATTTT
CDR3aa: CASSRGTGGRNTIYF

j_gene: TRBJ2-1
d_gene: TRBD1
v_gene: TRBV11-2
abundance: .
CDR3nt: TGTGCCAGCAGCTCACCGGGGACAGGGGCTAATGAGCAGTTCTTC
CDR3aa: CASSSPGTGANEQFF

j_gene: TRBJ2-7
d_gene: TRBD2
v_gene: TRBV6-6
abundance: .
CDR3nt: TGTGCCAGCAATAATACCGGGACTAGCGGTTACGAGCAGTACTTC
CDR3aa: CASNNTGTSGYEQYF

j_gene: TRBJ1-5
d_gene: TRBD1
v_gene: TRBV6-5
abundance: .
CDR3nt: TGTGCCAGCAGTGCCCGGGACAGGCTGGGGCCCCAGCATTTT
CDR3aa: CASSARDRLGPQHF